This TCR beta chain was identified during a study of early T cells in non-severe SARS-CoV-2 infection. There are a few counts of this clonotype. Individual cDNA molecules were tagged with unique molecular identifiers, the study reported. TCRdb called the 5' RACE reads again in MiXCR, with one record for every CDR3 protein. The sample includes around 83,000 distinct CDR3 sequences, under 11% seen only once; the top ten take around 8%. The CDR3 totals 16 residues. Per the germline V gene, CDR1 is MDHEN and CDR2 is SYDVKM. V dropped 5 bases and J dropped 3 bases, with 20 bases sitting between them. The chain is built from TRBV28 and TRBJ2-7; either TRBD1 or TRBD2 may fit D (6 bases each). The receptor was isolated from an adult who was a healthcare worker with PCR-confirmed SARS-CoV-2 infection or an uninfected control (not recorded which). Source: whole blood, taken at baseline. CDR3 sequence: CASSPNAWGRDYEQYF. CDR3 coding DNA: TGTGCCAGCAGTCCCAACGCATGGGGGCGGGACTACGAGCAGTACTTC.